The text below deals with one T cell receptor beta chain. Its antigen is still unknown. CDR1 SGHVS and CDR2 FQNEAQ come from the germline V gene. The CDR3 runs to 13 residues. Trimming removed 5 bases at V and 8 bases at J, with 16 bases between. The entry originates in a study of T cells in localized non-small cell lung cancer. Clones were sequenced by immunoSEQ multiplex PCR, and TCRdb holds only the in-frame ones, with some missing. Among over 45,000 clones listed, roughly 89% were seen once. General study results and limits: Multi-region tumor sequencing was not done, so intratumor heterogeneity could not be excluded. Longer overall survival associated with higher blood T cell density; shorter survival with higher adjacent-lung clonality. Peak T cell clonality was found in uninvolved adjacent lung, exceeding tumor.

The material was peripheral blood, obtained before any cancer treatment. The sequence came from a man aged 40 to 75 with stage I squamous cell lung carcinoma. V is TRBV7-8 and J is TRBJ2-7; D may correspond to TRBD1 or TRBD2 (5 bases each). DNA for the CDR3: TGTGCCAGCAGCACCCGGGACGGTGGGAAGCAGTACTTC. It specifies CASSTRDGGKQYF.